These T cell receptor beta chains were read from a single sample in a study of blood T cell repertoires in COVID-19. The method was immunoSEQ multiplex PCR; TCRdb's version includes in-frame clones alone and lacks a portion of them. The sample has approximately 70,000 clones; 80% to 85% are singletons. Sequences were obtained from peripheral blood. The receptors were sampled from a woman aged 55-69 years with acute or convalescent COVID-19. The CDR3 runs from the conserved cysteine through the conserved F or W. Fields, in order: V gene, CDR3 protein.

V gene: TRBV5-1
CDR3 protein: CASSLAGTGWDSPLHF

V gene: TRBV6-5
CDR3 protein: CASSYLTTGLGAFF

V gene: TRBV5-4
CDR3 protein: CASSVFKSYGYTF

V gene: TRBV5-1
CDR3 protein: CASSPGLQGTEAFF

V gene: TRBV4-1
CDR3 protein: CASSQGAGHSNQPQHF

V gene: TRBV9
CDR3 protein: CASSVAGTVYNEQFF

V gene: TRBV5-1
CDR3 protein: CASSLEGERFNNEQFF

V gene: TRBV6-5
CDR3 protein: CASLSLSGAGEQFF

V gene: TRBV6-5
CDR3 protein: CASSYSIGRGNTGYTF

V gene: TRBV24-1
CDR3 protein: CATSDSGTGLYGANVLTF

V gene: TRBV30
CDR3 protein: CAWSWGQGQGYQETQYF

V gene: TRBV9
CDR3 protein: CASSPGQGYGYTF

V gene: TRBV4-1
CDR3 protein: CASSLTDTYNEQFF

V gene: TRBV6-6
CDR3 protein: CASQGSTYEQYF

V gene: TRBV4-1
CDR3 protein: CASSPSRDEAFF

V gene: TRBV9
CDR3 protein: CASSGTSGVTGELFF

V gene: TRBV15
CDR3 protein: CATSRGAGGEKLFF

V gene: TRBV6-5
CDR3 protein: CASSTTGVGNQPQHF

V gene: TRBV30
CDR3 protein: CAWSVPLTPAFF

V gene: TRBV9
CDR3 protein: CASSPRWDTEAFF

V gene: TRBV7-2
CDR3 protein: CASSLDSGPYSNQPQHF

V gene: TRBV9
CDR3 protein: CASSPMRGRVGQPQHF

V gene: TRBV5-4
CDR3 protein: CASSFTGTGISGYTF

V gene: TRBV7-6
CDR3 protein: CASSPRQGDGEKLFF

V gene: TRBV5-6
CDR3 protein: CASSLQGGAGELFF

V gene: TRBV19
CDR3 protein: CASSIPRTGRNTIYF

V gene: TRBV5-6
CDR3 protein: CASSLVRVGVNSPLHF

V gene: TRBV12-5
CDR3 protein: CASGKQGPNQPQHF

V gene: TRBV5-1
CDR3 protein: CASSAEVNTEAFF

V gene: TRBV7-9
CDR3 protein: CASSLGTASYEQYF

V gene: TRBV5-1
CDR3 protein: CASSLSRGNYEQYF

V gene: TRBV5-1
CDR3 protein: CASSPGTSGGAVHEQYF

V gene: TRBV11-2
CDR3 protein: CASSPTGGEFYSPLHF

V gene: TRBV7-2
CDR3 protein: CASSSERGAYSYNEQFF

V gene: TRBV11-2
CDR3 protein: CASSTIRRQRYGPIEQYF

V gene: TRBV6-1
CDR3 protein: CASSEGRQGAYEQYF

V gene: TRBV7-2
CDR3 protein: CASPLRHRVVQPQHF

V gene: TRBV5-1
CDR3 protein: CASHGGIPVTGELFF

V gene: TRBV7-3
CDR3 protein: CASSSGSPYNEQFF